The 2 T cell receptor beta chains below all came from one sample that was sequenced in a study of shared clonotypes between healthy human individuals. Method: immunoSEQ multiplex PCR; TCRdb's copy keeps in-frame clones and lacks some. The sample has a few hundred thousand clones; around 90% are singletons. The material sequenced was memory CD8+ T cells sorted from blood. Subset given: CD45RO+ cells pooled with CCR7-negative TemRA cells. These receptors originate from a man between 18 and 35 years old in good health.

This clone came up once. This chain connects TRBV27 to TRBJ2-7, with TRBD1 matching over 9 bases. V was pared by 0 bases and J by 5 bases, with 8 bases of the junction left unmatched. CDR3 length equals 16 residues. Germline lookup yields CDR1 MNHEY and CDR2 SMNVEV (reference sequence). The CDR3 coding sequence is TGTGCCAGCAGTTTATCCCCGGGGACAGGGTGGGACGAGCAGTACTTC. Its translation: CASSLSPGTGWDEQYF.

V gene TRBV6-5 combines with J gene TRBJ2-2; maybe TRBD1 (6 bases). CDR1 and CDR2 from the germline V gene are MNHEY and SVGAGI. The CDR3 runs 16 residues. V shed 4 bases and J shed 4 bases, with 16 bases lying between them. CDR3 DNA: TGTGCCAGCAGTTTCCAAACAGGGATGTTCACCGGGGAGCTGTTTTTT. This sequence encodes CASSFQTGMFTGELFF.